These 15 T cell receptor beta chains were sequenced from one sample in a study of T cell repertoires in cytomegalovirus infection. TCRdb re-called the reads with MiXCR, one entry per CDR3 protein. The data contain around 530,000 distinct CDR3 sequences, more than 25% of them singletons. Sequencing input: PBMCs. Source of these receptors: a human donor in good health (CMV status not recorded). Some clones in this sample may be carry-over from other donors' samples.

Many counts were recorded for this clonotype. The chain carries TRBV7-2 and TRBJ2-1, with D hard to call. Between the trimmed V and J ends, which lost 1 base and 0 bases, there was a span of 13 bases. The germline V gene has CDR1 SGHTA and CDR2 FQGNSA. The CDR3 sequence is 17 residues long. The CDR3 spells CASSLGLISGSYNEQFF. DNA of the CDR3: TGTGCCAGCAGCTTAGGGCTCATAAGTGGCTCCTACAATGAGCAGTTCTTC.

This clonotype was seen a single time. This chain links TRBV15 with TRBJ2-3, with a tentative D call TRBD2 (5 bases). Trimming pared 3 bases from V and 1 base from J, leaving 14 bases between. Germline-derived CDR1 and CDR2 are LNHNV and YYDKDF (reference sequence). The CDR3 has 16 amino acids. CDR3 DNA sequence: TGTGCCACCAGCAGGGGGTCTAGCACGCGCACAGATACGCAGTATTTT. It translates to CATSRGSSTRTDTQYF.

A few counts support this clonotype. The chain combines TRBV9 with TRBJ2-1; possible D gene TRBD1, 6 bases. Trimming took 1 base from V and 9 from J, leaving 8 bases between them. The V gene's germline CDR1 is SGDLS and CDR2 YYNGEE. CDR3 length: 12 amino acids. CDR3 sequence: CASSVLGGEQFF. The CDR3 coding sequence is TGTGCCAGCAGCGTATTAGGGGGTGAGCAGTTCTTC.

The rearrangement joins TRBV9 to TRBJ1-1; TRBD1 matches 8 bases. Germline-derived CDR1 and CDR2 are SGDLS and YYNGEE. There are 14 residues in the CDR3. J was trimmed by 3 bases and V by 7 bases; bases with no gene match: 8. CDR3 sequence: CASQPGQVYTEAFF. DNA of the CDR3: TGTGCCAGCCAACCGGGACAGGTATACACTGAAGCTTTCTTT. Drawing the rest from reference TRBV9 and TRBJ1-1, the complete variable domain is DSGVTQTPKHLITATGQRVTLRCSPRSGDLSVYWYQQSLDQGLQFLIQYYNGEERAKGNILERFSAQQFPDLHSELNLSSLELGDSALYFCASQPGQVYTEAFFGQGTRLTVV.

This clonotype has only a few counts. This chain connects TRBV6-2 or TRBV6-3 to TRBJ2-7; a possible D gene is TRBD1 (6 bases). In germline, CDR1 is MNHEY, CDR2 SVGEGT. The CDR3 sequence is 15 residues long. The V and J ends lost 6 bases and 2 bases respectively, with 17 bases between them. The CDR3: CASSPGQIRAYEQYF. In DNA form, the CDR3 reads TGTGCCAGCAGCCCCGGACAGATTCGCGCCTACGAGCAGTACTTC.

V is TRBV7-8 and J is TRBJ2-6, with D uncertain. Trimming cost V 4 bases and J 1 base, with 5 bases left between them. Germline CDR1 SGHVS, CDR2 FQNEAQ. The CDR3 totals 14 residues. This CDR3 is CASSSRSGANVLTF. The CDR3 DNA reads TGTGCCAGCAGCTCCCGTTCTGGGGCCAACGTCCTGACTTTC.

In this sample, this clonotype turned up many times. This chain joins TRBV28 and TRBJ2-2; 9 nucleotides align to TRBD2. CDR1 and CDR2 from the germline V gene are MDHEN and SYDVKM. The CDR3 sequence is 15 residues long. Germline trimming cut 4 bases from V and 7 bases from J; bases unmatched to any gene: 7. The CDR3 nucleotides are TGTGCCAGCAGTTCCCCAGGGACTAGCCACGGGGAGCTGTTTTTT. Translated: CASSSPGTSHGELFF.

The chain has TRBV12-3 or TRBV12-4 and TRBJ2-5; D gene uncertain. This CDR3 region has 14 residues. The V end was cut by 2 bases, the J end by 2 bases, with 9 bases between. In DNA, the CDR3 is TGTGCCAGCAGTTTAACAAGGGCACAAGAGACCCAGTACTTC. Translation: CASSLTRAQETQYF.

This clonotype was seen more than once but under ten times. The chain combines TRBV5-4 with TRBJ2-4; no clear D. The V end lost 3 bases, the J end lost 0 bases, and 10 bases lay between the germline ends. Germline loops: CDR1 SGHNT, CDR2 YYREEE (reference sequence). CDR3 length: 15 residues. The CDR3 nucleotides are TGTGCCAGCAGCTCCGGCACTATAGCCAAAAACATTCAGTACTTC. Encoded protein: CASSSGTIAKNIQYF.

This clonotype was counted at least ten times. The rearrangement uses TRBV7-2 and TRBJ2-1; 8 nucleotides align to TRBD2. The V gene end was trimmed by 7 bases and the J gene end by 2 bases; junction bases not matched to a gene: 10. This CDR3 comprises 16 residues. From germline, CDR1 is SGHTA and CDR2 FQGNSA. The CDR3 sequence is CASTTRGGRPYNEQFF. DNA of the CDR3: TGTGCCAGCACCACGAGGGGCGGGAGGCCCTACAATGAGCAGTTCTTC.

This clonotype has at least ten counts. J is TRBJ2-3 and V is TRBV28; TRBD2 agrees at 12 bases. The germline V gene has CDR1 MDHEN and CDR2 SYDVKM. The V gene end was trimmed by 5 bases and the J gene end by 8 bases; junction bases not matched to a gene: 5. The CDR3 covers 14 residues. The CDR3 nucleotides are TGTGCCAGCAGTGCGACTAGCGGGAGTGGTACGCAGTATTTT. This sequence encodes CASSATSGSGTQYF. Full variable domain (outside the CDR3, taken from reference TRBV28 and TRBJ2-3): DVKVTQSSRYLVKRTGEKVFLECVQDMDHENMFWYRQDPGLGLRLIYFSYDVKMKEKGDIPEGYSVSREKKERFSLILESASTNQTSMYLCASSATSGSGTQYFGPGTRLTVL.

The genes are TRBV6-1 and TRBJ2-5; 7 nucleotides agree with TRBD2. V was clipped by 5 bases and J by 2 bases; unmatched bases: 8. The CDR3 is 15 amino acids. CDR1 is MNHNS, CDR2 SASEGT, per germline. The CDR3 bases are TGTGCCAGCAGTCCGCTCGCTAGCGGTCAAGAGACCCAGTACTTC. Amino acid sequence: CASSPLASGQETQYF.

The chain joins TRBV7-3 to TRBJ2-3, with D tentatively TRBD2 (7 bases). The CDR3 is 15 residues long. CDR1 SGHTA and CDR2 FQGTGA come from the germline V gene. The V gene lost 2 bases and the J gene lost 6 bases, with 15 bases spanning the gap. The CDR3 here is CASSLEQGGLDTQYF. In DNA form, the CDR3 reads TGTGCCAGCAGCTTAGAACAGGGAGGGTTGGATACGCAGTATTTT.

This clonotype turned up a few times. This chain links TRBV4-1 with TRBJ2-7; TRBD1 aligns across 12 bases. There are 14 residues in the CDR3. Germline V gene data show CDR1 as MGHRA and CDR2 as YSYEKL. V shed 4 bases, J shed 2 bases, and the junction held 0 bases outside the gene matches. CDR3 protein: CASSRDRGPYEQYV. The CDR3 coding sequence is TGCGCCAGCAGCCGGGACAGGGGGCCCTACGAGCAGTACGTC.

This clonotype has ten or more counts. The rearrangement joins TRBV7-8 to TRBJ2-4, with 11 bases matching TRBD1. The V segment lost 5 bases and the J segment 1 base; nucleotides outside the gene matches: 10. The CDR3 covers 18 residues. Germline CDR1 reads SGHVS; CDR2 reads FQNEAQ. CDR3 amino acids: CASSARTGGGAAKNIQYF. DNA for the CDR3: TGTGCCAGCAGCGCCAGGACAGGGGGCGGTGCGGCCAAAAACATTCAGTACTTC.